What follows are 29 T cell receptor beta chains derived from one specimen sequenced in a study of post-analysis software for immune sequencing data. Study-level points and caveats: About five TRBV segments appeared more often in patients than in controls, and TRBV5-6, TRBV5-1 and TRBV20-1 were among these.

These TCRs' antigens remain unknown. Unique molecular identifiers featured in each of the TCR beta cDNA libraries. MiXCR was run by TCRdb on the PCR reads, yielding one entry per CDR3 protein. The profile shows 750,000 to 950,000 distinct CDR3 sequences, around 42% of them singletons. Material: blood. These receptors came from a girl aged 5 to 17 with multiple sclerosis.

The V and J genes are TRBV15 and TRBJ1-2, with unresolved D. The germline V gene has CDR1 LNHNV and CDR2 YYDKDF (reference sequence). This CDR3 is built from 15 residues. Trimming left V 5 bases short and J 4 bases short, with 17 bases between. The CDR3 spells CATSRGRPWVYGYTF. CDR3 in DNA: TGTGCCACCAGCCGCGGACGGCCTTGGGTCTATGGCTACACCTTC. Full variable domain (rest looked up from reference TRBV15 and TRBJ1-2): DAMVIQNPRYQVTQFGKPVTLSCSQTLNHNVMYWYQQKSSQAPKLLFHYYDKDFNNEADTPDNFQSRRPNTSFCFLDIRSPGLGDTAMYLCATSRGRPWVYGYTFGSGTRLTVV.

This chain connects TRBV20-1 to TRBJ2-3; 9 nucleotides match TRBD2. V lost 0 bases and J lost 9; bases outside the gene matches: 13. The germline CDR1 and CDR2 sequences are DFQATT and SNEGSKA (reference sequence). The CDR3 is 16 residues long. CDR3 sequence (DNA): TGCAGTGCTAGAGATGGGAGCGGGAGGACCACACGAACGCAGTATTTT. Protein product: CSARDGSGRTTRTQYF.

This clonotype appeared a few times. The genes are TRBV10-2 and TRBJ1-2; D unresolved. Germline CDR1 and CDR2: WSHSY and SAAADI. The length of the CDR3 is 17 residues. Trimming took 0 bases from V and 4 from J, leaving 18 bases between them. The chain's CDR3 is CASSESLWQTKPYGYTF. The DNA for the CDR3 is TGCGCCAGCAGTGAGTCGCTTTGGCAGACCAAACCCTATGGCTACACCTTC.

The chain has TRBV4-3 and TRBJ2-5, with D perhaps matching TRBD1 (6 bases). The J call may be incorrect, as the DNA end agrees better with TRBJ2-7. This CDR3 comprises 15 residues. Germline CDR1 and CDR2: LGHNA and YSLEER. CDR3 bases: TGCGCCAGCAGCTTGGGGGCGGGCAGTATCTACGAGCAGTACTTC. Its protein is CASSLGAGSIYEQYF.

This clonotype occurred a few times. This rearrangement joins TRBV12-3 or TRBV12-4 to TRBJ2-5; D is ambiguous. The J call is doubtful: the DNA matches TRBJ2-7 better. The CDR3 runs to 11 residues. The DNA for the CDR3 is TGTGCCAGCACCATCGTCTACGAGCAGTACTTC. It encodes CASTIVYEQYF.

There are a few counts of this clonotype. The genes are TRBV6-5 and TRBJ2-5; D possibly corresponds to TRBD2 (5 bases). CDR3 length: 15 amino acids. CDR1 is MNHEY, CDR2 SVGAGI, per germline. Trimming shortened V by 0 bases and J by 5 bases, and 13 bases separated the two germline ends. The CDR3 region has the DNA TGTGCCAGCAGTTACTCGATAGGAGGAAGCGAGACCCAGTACTTC. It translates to CASSYSIGGSETQYF.

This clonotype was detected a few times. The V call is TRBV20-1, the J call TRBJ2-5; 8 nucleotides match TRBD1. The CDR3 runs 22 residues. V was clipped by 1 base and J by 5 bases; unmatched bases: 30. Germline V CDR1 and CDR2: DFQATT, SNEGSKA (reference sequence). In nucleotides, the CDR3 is TGCAGTGCTAGAGTGGATGTCATTCCTGGGGACAGGTCTGGTTTCTGGGTGGAGACCCAGTACTTC. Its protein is CSARVDVIPGDRSGFWVETQYF.

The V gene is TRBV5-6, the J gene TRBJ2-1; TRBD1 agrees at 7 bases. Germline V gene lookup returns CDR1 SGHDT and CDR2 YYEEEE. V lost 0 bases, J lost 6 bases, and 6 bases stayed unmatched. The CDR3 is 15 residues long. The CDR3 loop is CASSLGTGNINEQFF. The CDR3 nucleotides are TGTGCCAGCAGCTTGGGGACAGGAAACATCAATGAGCAGTTCTTC.

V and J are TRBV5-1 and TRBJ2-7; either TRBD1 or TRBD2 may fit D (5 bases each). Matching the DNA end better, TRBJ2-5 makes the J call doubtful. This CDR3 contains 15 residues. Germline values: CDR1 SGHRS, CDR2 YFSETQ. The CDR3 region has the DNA TGCGCCAGCAGCTCCGGTGGGACGAAAGGAGAGACCCAGTACTTC. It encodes CASSSGGTKGETQYF.

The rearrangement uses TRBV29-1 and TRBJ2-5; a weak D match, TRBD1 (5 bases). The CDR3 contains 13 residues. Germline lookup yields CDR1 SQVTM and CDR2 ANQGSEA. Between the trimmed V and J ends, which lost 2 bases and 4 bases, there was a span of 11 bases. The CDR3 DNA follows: TGCAGCGTTGAACATAGCAGGGCAGAGACCCAGTACTTC. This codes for CSVEHSRAETQYF. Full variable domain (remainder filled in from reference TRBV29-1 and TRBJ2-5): SAVISQKPSRDICQRGTSLTIQCQVDSQVTMMFWYRQQPGQSLTLIATANQGSEATYESGFVIDKFPISRPNLTFSTLTVSNMSPEDSSIYLCSVEHSRAETQYFGPGTRLLVL.

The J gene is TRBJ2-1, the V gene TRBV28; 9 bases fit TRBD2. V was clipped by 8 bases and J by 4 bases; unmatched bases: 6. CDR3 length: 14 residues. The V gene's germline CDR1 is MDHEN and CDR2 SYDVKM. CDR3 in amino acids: CASAGGPLYNEQFF. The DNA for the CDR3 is TGTGCCAGCGCGGGAGGGCCGTTATACAATGAGCAGTTCTTC.

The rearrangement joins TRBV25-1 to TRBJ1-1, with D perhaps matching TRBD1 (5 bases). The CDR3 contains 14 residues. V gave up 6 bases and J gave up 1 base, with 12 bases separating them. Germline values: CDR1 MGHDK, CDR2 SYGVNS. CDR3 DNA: TGTGCCAGCAGACCGTCACAGGAGAACACTGAAGCTTTCTTT. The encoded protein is CASRPSQENTEAFF.

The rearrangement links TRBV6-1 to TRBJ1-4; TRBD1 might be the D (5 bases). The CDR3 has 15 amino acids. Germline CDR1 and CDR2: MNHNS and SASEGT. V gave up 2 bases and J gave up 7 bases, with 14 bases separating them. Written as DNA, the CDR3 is TGTGCCAGCAGTGAACGAGTTACGGGGGGTGAAAAACTGTTTTTT. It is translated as CASSERVTGGEKLFF.

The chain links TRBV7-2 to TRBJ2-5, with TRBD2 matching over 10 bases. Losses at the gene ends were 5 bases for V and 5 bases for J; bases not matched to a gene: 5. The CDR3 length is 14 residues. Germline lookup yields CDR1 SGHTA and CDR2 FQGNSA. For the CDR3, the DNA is TGTGCCAGCAGCCGCTCAGCGGGAGGGGAGACCCAGTACTTC. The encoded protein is CASSRSAGGETQYF.

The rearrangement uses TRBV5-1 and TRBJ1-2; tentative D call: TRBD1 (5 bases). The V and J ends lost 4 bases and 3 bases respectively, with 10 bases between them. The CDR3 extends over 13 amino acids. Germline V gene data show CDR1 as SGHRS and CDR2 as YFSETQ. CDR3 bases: TGCGCCAGCAGCCACAGCAGGGACTATGGCTACACCTTC. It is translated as CASSHSRDYGYTF.

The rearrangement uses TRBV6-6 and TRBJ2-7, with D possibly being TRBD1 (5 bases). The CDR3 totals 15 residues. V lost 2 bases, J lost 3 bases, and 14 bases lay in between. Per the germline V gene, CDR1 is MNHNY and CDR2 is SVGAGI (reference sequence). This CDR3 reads CASSYAIDSHYEQYF. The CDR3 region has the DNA TGTGCCAGCAGTTACGCCATAGACAGCCACTACGAGCAGTACTTC.

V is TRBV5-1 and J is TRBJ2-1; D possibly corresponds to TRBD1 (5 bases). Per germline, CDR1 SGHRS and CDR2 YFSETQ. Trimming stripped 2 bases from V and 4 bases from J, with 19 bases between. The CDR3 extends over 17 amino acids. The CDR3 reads CASSFAIQGISYNEQFF. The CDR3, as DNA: TGCGCCAGCAGCTTCGCTATTCAGGGAATCTCGTACAATGAGCAGTTCTTC.

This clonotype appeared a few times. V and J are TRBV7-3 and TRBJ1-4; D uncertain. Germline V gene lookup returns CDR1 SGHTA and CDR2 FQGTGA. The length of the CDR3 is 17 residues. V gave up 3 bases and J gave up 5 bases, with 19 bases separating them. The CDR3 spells CASSFSPDRSTNEKLFF. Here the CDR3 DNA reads TGTGCCAGCAGCTTTAGCCCGGACCGCTCCACGAATGAAAAACTGTTTTTT.

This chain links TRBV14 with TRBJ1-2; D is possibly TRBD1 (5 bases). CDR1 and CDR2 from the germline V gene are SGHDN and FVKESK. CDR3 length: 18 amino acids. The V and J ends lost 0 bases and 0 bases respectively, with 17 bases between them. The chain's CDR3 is CASSQDPDSRLTNYGYTF. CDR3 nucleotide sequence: TGTGCCAGCAGCCAAGATCCCGACAGCCGACTTACTAACTATGGCTACACCTTC.

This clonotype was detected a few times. The DNA of the CDR3 is TGTGCCAGCAAAGGACAGATGAACACTGAAGCTTTCTTT. It encodes CASKGQMNTEAFF. The gene calls are TRBV6-6 and TRBJ1-1; maybe TRBD1 (6 bases). Germline CDR1 is MNHNY and CDR2 is SVGAGI (reference sequence). The CDR3 has 13 amino acids. Trimming took 7 bases from V and 0 from J, leaving 9 bases between them.

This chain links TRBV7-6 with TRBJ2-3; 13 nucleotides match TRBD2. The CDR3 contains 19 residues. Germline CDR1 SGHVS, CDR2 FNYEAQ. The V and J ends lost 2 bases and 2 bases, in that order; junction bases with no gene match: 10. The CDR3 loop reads CASSLTSGRAWTHTDTQYF. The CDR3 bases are TGTGCCAGCAGCTTAACTAGCGGGAGGGCGTGGACGCACACAGATACGCAGTATTTT.

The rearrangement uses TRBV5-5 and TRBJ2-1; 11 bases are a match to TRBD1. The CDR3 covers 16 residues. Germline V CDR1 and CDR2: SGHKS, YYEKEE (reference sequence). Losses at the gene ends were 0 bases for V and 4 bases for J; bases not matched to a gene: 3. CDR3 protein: CASSLVWDRGYNEQFF. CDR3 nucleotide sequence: TGTGCCAGCAGCTTGGTGTGGGACAGGGGGTACAATGAGCAGTTCTTC.

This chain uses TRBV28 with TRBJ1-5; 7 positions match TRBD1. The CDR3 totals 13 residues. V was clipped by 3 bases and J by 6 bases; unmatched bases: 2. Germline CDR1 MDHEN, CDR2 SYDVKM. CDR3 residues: CASSFDRVQPQHF. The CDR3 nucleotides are TGTGCCAGCAGTTTTGACAGGGTTCAGCCCCAGCATTTT. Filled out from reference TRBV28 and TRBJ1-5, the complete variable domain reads DVKVTQSSRYLVKRTGEKVFLECVQDMDHENMFWYRQDPGLGLRLIYFSYDVKMKEKGDIPEGYSVSREKKERFSLILESASTNQTSMYLCASSFDRVQPQHFGDGTRLSIL.

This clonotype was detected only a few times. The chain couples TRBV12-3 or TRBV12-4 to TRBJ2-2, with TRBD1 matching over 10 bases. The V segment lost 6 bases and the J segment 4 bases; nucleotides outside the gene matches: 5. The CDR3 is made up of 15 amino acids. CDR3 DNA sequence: TGTGCCAGCAGAAAGAGACAGGGGGCCACCGGGGAGCTGTTTTTT. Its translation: CASRKRQGATGELFF.

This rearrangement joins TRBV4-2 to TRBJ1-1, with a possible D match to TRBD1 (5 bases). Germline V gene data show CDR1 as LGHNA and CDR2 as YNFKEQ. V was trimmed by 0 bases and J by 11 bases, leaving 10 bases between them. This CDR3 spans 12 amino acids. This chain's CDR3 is CASSQDTGVAFF. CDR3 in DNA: TGTGCCAGCAGCCAAGATACGGGGGTCGCTTTCTTT.

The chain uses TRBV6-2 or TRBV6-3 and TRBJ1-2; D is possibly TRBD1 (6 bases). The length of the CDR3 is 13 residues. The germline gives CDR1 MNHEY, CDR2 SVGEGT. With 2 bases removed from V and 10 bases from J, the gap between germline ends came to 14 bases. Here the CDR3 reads CASSYPGGGFYTF. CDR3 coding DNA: TGTGCCAGCAGTTACCCCGGAGGGGGGTTCTACACCTTC.

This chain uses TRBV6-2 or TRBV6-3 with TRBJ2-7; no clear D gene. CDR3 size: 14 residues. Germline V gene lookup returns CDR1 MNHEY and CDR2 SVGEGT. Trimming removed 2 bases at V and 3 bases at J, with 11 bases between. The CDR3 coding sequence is TGTGCCAGCAGTTACAGGGATGTACGCTACGAGCAGTACTTC. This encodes CASSYRDVRYEQYF.

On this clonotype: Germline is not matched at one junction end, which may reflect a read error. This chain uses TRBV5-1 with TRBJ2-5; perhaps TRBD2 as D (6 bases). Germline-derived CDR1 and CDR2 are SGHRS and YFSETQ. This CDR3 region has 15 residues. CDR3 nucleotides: TGCGCCGGCAGCTTGCAGGCGGGATATGAAGAGACCCAGTACTTC. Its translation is CAGSLQAGYEETQYF. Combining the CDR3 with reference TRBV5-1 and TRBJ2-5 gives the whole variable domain KAGVTQTPRYLIKTRGQQVTLSCSPISGHRSVSWYQQTPGQGLQFLFEYFSETQRNKGNFPGRFSGRQFSNSRSEMNVSTLELGDSALYLCAGSLQAGYEETQYFGPGTRLLVL.

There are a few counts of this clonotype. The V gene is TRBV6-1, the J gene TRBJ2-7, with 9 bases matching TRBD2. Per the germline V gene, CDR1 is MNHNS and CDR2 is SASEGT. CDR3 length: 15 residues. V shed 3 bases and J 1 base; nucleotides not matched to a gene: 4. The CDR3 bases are TGTGCCAGCAGTGAGTTAGCGGGAGAGTCCTACGAGCAGTACTTC. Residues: CASSELAGESYEQYF.